The 9 T cell receptor beta chains below were found in one sample sequenced in a study of CD8 T cells in Susac syndrome. Random-hexamer reverse transcription was applied to roughly 0.5 to 1 ug RNA. TCRdb redid the calling of the immunoSEQ multiplex PCR reads with MiXCR, one entry per CDR3 protein. The data contain tens of thousands of distinct CDR3 sequences, 95% of them singletons. Sequencing used CD8+ T cells from PBMCs. The receptors were gathered from a human donor with Susac syndrome.

The V and J genes are TRBV9 and TRBJ2-7; 10 nucleotides agree with TRBD1. CDR3 length: 16 amino acids. Trimming at V came to 0 bases and at J to 5 bases, leaving 8 bases not matched to a gene. Germline V lookup: CDR1 SGDLS, CDR2 YYNGEE. DNA for the CDR3: TGTGCCAGCAGCGTAGGTTCCGGGACAGGGGCCCACGAGCAGTACTTC. Translated: CASSVGSGTGAHEQYF.

CDR3 DNA sequence: TGCGCCAGCAGCTCCGGACAGGGCTACGAGCAGTACTTC. Translation: CASSSGQGYEQYF. The V gene is TRBV5-1, the J gene TRBJ2-7, with 8 nucleotides matching TRBD1. The CDR3 totals 13 residues. Looked up from germline, CDR1 is SGHRS and CDR2 is YFSETQ. V dropped 3 bases and J dropped 3; count of bases not matched to a gene: 2.

This chain links TRBV3-1 with TRBJ1-5, with 11 bases matching TRBD1. There are 16 residues in the CDR3. Germline V gives CDR1 LGHDT, CDR2 YNNKEL (reference sequence). The V segment lost 0 bases and the J segment 6 bases; nucleotides outside the gene matches: 4. CDR3 sequence: CASSQEGGTGGQPQHF. DNA for the CDR3: TGTGCCAGCAGCCAAGAAGGAGGGACAGGGGGTCAGCCCCAGCATTTT.

This clonotype was seen once. The chain combines TRBV15 with TRBJ1-2, with 10 bases that match TRBD1. V lost 3 bases, J lost 5 bases, and 3 bases stayed unmatched. The germline V gene has CDR1 LNHNV and CDR2 YYDKDF (reference sequence). This CDR3 has 14 amino acids. In nucleotides, the CDR3 is TGTGCCACCAGCAGTCGACAGGGGGCATATGGCTACACCTTC. Residues: CATSSRQGAYGYTF.

This clonotype was picked up one time. This rearrangement joins TRBV28 to TRBJ2-5, with 7 bases lining up with TRBD2. This CDR3 has 14 residues. The germline V gene has CDR1 MDHEN and CDR2 SYDVKM. V lost 10 bases to trimming and J lost 5 bases; unmatched junction nucleotides: 13. The DNA for the CDR3 is TGTGCCACCAACCTGGCGGGAGTGGGCGAGACCCAGTACTTC. It translates to CATNLAGVGETQYF.

J is TRBJ2-1 and V is TRBV5-1, with 7 bases fitting TRBD1. The V segment lost 1 base and the J segment 9 bases; nucleotides outside the gene matches: 10. Germline assignment: CDR1 SGHRS and CDR2 YFSETQ. There are 15 residues in the CDR3. The CDR3 bases are TGCGCCAGCAGCTTGCTGGACAGGCCAGATAGTGAGCAGTTCTTC. This sequence encodes CASSLLDRPDSEQFF.

The chain uses TRBV15 and TRBJ1-5; D is perhaps TRBD1 (6 bases). The length of the CDR3 is 15 residues. Trimming shortened V by 4 bases and J by 4 bases, and 14 bases separated the two germline ends. Germline V gene lookup returns CDR1 LNHNV and CDR2 YYDKDF (reference sequence). In nucleotides, the CDR3 is TGTGCCACCAGCAATCGGGGGGGGCAAAATCAGCCCCAGCATTTT. Amino acid sequence: CATSNRGGQNQPQHF.

The chain employs TRBV28 and TRBJ1-4; D not resolved. Trimming took 2 bases from V and 4 from J, leaving 11 bases between them. The CDR3 length is 15 residues. Germline V gene data show CDR1 as MDHEN and CDR2 as SYDVKM. The CDR3 nucleotides read TGTGCCAGCAGTTTACAGACAAGTCTTAATGAAAAACTGTTTTTT. Translated, it gives CASSLQTSLNEKLFF.

The V and J genes are TRBV29-1 and TRBJ2-1, with TRBD1 as a possible D gene (8 bases). The germline gives CDR1 SQVTM, CDR2 ANQGSEA. V was pared by 3 bases and J by 4 bases, with 19 bases between. There are 16 residues in the CDR3. The CDR3 loop reads CSVEKAGQVIYNEQFF. CDR3 nucleotides: TGCAGCGTTGAGAAAGCGGGACAGGTGATATACAATGAGCAGTTCTTC.